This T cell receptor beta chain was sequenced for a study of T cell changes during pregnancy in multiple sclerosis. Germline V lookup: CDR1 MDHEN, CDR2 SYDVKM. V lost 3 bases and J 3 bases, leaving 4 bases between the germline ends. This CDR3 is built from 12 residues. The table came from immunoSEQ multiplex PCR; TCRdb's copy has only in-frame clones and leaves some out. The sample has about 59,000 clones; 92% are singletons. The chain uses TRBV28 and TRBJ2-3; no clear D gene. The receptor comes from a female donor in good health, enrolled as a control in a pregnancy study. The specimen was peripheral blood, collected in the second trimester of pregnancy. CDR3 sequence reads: CASSFATDTQYF. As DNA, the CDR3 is TGTGCCAGCAGTTTTGCGACAGATACGCAGTATTTT.